The 9 T cell receptor beta chains below all came from one sample that was sequenced in a study of T cells in Graves' hyperthyroidism and ophthalmopathy. The TCR beta CDR3 regions underwent amplification using RNA transcripts as the source. First-round RT-PCR with HTBI primers amplified the TCR CDR3 region. TCRdb reprocessed the multiplex PCR reads via MiXCR and lists one record per CDR3 protein. The sample shows hundreds of thousands of distinct CDR3 sequences, around 21% of them seen only once. The sample was blood. The source is a man under 40 with Graves' ophthalmopathy.

CDR3 loop: CAIEGAGELFF. DNA of the CDR3: TGTGCCATCGAGGGGGCCGGGGAGCTGTTTTTT. This chain connects TRBV10-3 to TRBJ2-2, with D possibly matching TRBD1 (6 bases). The germline V and J ends were trimmed by 8 bases and 6 bases, with 7 bases remaining between them. Germline V lookup: CDR1 ENHRY, CDR2 SYGVKD. The CDR3 has 11 residues.

The CDR3: CASRRRLGLYTGELFF. The CDR3 DNA reads TGTGCCAGCAGGCGCCGCTTGGGACTTTACACCGGGGAGCTGTTTTTT. This sequence joins TRBV6-1 and TRBJ2-2; a possible D gene is TRBD2 (6 bases). V was pared by 6 bases and J by 3 bases, with 17 bases between. Per the germline V gene, CDR1 is MNHNS and CDR2 is SASEGT. This CDR3 is 16 amino acids long.

The chain joins TRBV27 to TRBJ2-7; 7 bases agree with TRBD1. Germline trimming cut 2 bases from V and 3 bases from J; bases unmatched to any gene: 4. CDR3 length equals 14 residues. In germline, CDR1 is MNHEY, CDR2 SMNVEV (reference sequence). For the CDR3, the DNA is TGTGCCAGCAGTTTAGCGACAGGGTTCTACGAGCAGTACTTC. This sequence encodes CASSLATGFYEQYF.

This rearrangement joins TRBV11-2 to TRBJ1-4; D is unclear. The CDR3 is 13 amino acids. Trimming took 2 bases from V and 10 from J, leaving 11 bases between them. From germline, CDR1 is SGHAT and CDR2 FQNNGV. CDR3 in amino acids: CASSLSSAVKLFF. The CDR3 DNA is TGTGCCAGCAGCTTAAGCTCGGCGGTAAAACTGTTTTTT.

The rearrangement uses TRBV10-2 and TRBJ2-1; TRBD1 agrees at 7 bases. Germline trimming cut 2 bases from V and 1 base from J; bases unmatched to any gene: 2. The CDR3 is 15 residues long. The germline V gene encodes CDR1 WSHSY and CDR2 SAAADI. CDR3 residues: CASSEPGQSYNEQFF. The CDR3 DNA follows: TGCGCCAGCAGTGAGCCGGGACAGTCCTACAATGAGCAGTTCTTC.

This clonotype has just a few counts. The CDR3 region is CASSYSGLAGPLAHNEQFF. The DNA of the CDR3 is TGTGCCAGCAGTTACTCCGGACTAGCTGGACCTCTTGCCCACAATGAGCAGTTCTTC. V gene TRBV6-2 or TRBV6-3 combines with J gene TRBJ2-1, with 8 nucleotides matching TRBD2. This CDR3 is built from 19 residues. CDR1 is MNHEY, CDR2 SVGEGT, per germline. V was pared by 0 bases and J by 5 bases, with 15 bases of the junction left unmatched.

The genes are TRBV15 and TRBJ1-4, with 7 positions matching TRBD1. V dropped 3 bases and J dropped 5; count of bases not matched to a gene: 6. The CDR3 is 15 residues long. Per the germline V gene, CDR1 is LNHNV and CDR2 is YYDKDF (reference sequence). The CDR3, as DNA: TGTGCCACCAGCAGGGGGACAGTCTCCAATGAAAAACTGTTTTTT. This translates into CATSRGTVSNEKLFF.

This clonotype appeared many times. The chain joins TRBV30 to TRBJ2-7; a weak D match, TRBD2 (5 bases). The CDR3 consists of 14 residues. V lost 0 bases and J lost 1, with 10 bases in between. CDR1 and CDR2 from the germline V gene are GTSNPN and SVGIG (reference sequence). CDR3 sequence reads: CAWSVWRVSYEQYF. The DNA of the CDR3 is TGTGCCTGGAGTGTGTGGCGGGTATCCTACGAGCAGTACTTC. Looking up the rest from reference TRBV30 and TRBJ2-7 gives the full variable domain: SQTIHQWPATLVQPVGSPLSLECTVEGTSNPNLYWYRQAAGRGLQLLFYSVGIGQISSEVPQNLSASRPQDRQFILSSKKLLLSDSGFYLCAWSVWRVSYEQYFGPGTRLTVT.

This clonotype was seen just once. This chain connects TRBV13 to TRBJ2-3, with TRBD2 matching 9 bases. Trimming cost V 5 bases and J 8 bases; bases outside gene matches: 11. The CDR3 runs to 15 residues. Germline V CDR1 and CDR2: PRHDT, FYEKMQ (reference sequence). The CDR3, as DNA: TGTGCCAGCAGCATGACTAGCGGACGCCCCGGTACGCAGTATTTT. Translation: CASSMTSGRPGTQYF.